This T cell receptor (beta chain) was retrieved from a study of T cells after yellow fever vaccination. Points from the study as a whole: Repertoires obtained by FACS sorting could include abundant clonotypes that entered as contaminants from the bulk population.

The V gene lost 4 bases and the J gene lost 6 bases, with 18 bases spanning the gap. Germline loops: CDR1 SQVTM, CDR2 ANQGSEA. The CDR3 consists of 14 residues. Via MiXCR, TCRdb re-called the 5' RACE reads, giving one row per CDR3 protein. The sample lists 350,000 to 550,000 distinct CDR3 sequences; around a sixth were seen once. Concerning this clonotype: What it recognizes is unknown.

The chain joins TRBV29-1 to TRBJ2-5; D gene ambiguous. The specimen comprised PBMCs, sampled before the yellow fever booster vaccination. This receptor was obtained from a man aged 18 to 29 who received the YFV17D yellow fever vaccine. CDR3 bases: TGCAGCGTTGTTCCCCGGTGGGCCGAGAAGACCCAGTACTTC. Translation: CSVVPRWAEKTQYF. Full variable domain (outside the CDR3, taken from reference TRBV29-1 and TRBJ2-5): SAVISQKPSRDICQRGTSLTIQCQVDSQVTMMFWYRQQPGQSLTLIATANQGSEATYESGFVIDKFPISRPNLTFSTLTVSNMSPEDSSIYLCSVVPRWAEKTQYFGPGTRLLVL.